What follows are 10 T cell receptor beta chains derived from one specimen sequenced in a study of T cell repertoires in cytomegalovirus infection. Their antigen targets remain unknown. Each CDR3 protein is one row after TCRdb ran MiXCR on the reads. The sample contains 550,000 to 700,000 distinct CDR3 sequences, over 35% of which appear only once. The sequencing used cultured PBMCs, collected from culture after CMV antigen stimulation. These receptors came from a human donor in good health (CMV status not recorded). Some clones in this sample may be carry-over from other donors' samples.

The table lists this clonotype with a few counts. The genes are TRBV7-7 and TRBJ2-5; tentative D call: TRBD2 (5 bases). Trimming took 4 bases from V and 2 from J, leaving 11 bases between them. The CDR3 runs to 14 residues. The germline V gene has CDR1 SSHAT and CDR2 FNYEAQ (reference sequence). CDR3: CASSSGVVQETQYF. The DNA for the CDR3 is TGTGCCAGCAGCTCCGGGGTAGTACAAGAGACCCAGTACTTC. The entire variable domain, with the rest obtained from reference TRBV7-7 and TRBJ2-5, is as follows: GAGVSQSPRYKVTKRGQDVTLRCDPISSHATLYWYQQALGQGPEFLTYFNYEAQPDKSGLPSDRFSAERPEGSISTLTIQRTEQRDSAMYRCASSSGVVQETQYFGPGTRLLVL.

The chain recombines TRBV5-1 with TRBJ2-1; 9 nucleotides agree with TRBD2. J was trimmed by 2 bases and V by 3 bases; bases with no gene match: 6. The CDR3 runs 16 residues. Germline V CDR1 and CDR2: SGHRS, YFSETQ. The CDR3 DNA sequence: TGCGCCAGCAGCTCTTCAGCGGGAGGTGCCTACAATGAGCAGTTCTTC. Amino acids: CASSSSAGGAYNEQFF. The variable domain in full, with the rest retrieved from reference TRBV5-1 and TRBJ2-1, is KAGVTQTPRYLIKTRGQQVTLSCSPISGHRSVSWYQQTPGQGLQFLFEYFSETQRNKGNFPGRFSGRQFSNSRSEMNVSTLELGDSALYLCASSSSAGGAYNEQFFGPGTRLTVL.

This clonotype has a handful of counts. The CDR3 sequence is CASSYAGREAFF. DNA for the CDR3: TGTGCCAGCAGTTATGCGGGACGTGAAGCTTTCTTT. The rearrangement joins TRBV6-6 to TRBJ1-1; tentative D call: TRBD1 (5 bases). CDR3 length: 12 residues. Trimming removed 3 bases at V and 7 bases at J, with 9 bases between. Germline values: CDR1 MNHNY, CDR2 SVGAGI (reference sequence).

This clonotype has only a few counts. The chain employs TRBV5-1 and TRBJ2-3, with TRBD1 as a possible D gene (5 bases). V was pared by 0 bases and J by 2 bases, with 13 bases between. Per the germline V gene, CDR1 is SGHRS and CDR2 is YFSETQ. The CDR3 consists of 16 residues. The CDR3 protein is CASSLGGHPATDTQYF. The DNA of the CDR3 is TGCGCCAGCAGCTTGGGGGGCCATCCCGCCACAGATACGCAGTATTTT.

The chain has TRBV7-2 and TRBJ2-4; 8 bases fit TRBD2. CDR1 is SGHTA, CDR2 FQGNSA, per germline. The CDR3 consists of 15 residues. V gave up 5 bases and J gave up 6 bases; unmatched junction bases: 9. The CDR3 loop reads CASSIPGGALNIQYF. The CDR3 DNA reads TGTGCCAGCAGCATACCCGGGGGGGCCCTAAACATTCAGTACTTC.

The V gene is TRBV27, the J gene TRBJ2-2; D is ambiguous. V dropped 5 bases and J dropped 5 bases, with 12 bases sitting between them. The CDR3 length is 14 residues. CDR1 is MNHEY, CDR2 SMNVEV, per germline (reference sequence). The CDR3 here is CASSHTPDTGELFF. In nucleotides, the CDR3 is TGTGCCAGCAGTCACACCCCGGATACCGGGGAGCTGTTTTTT.

The chain uses TRBV11-2 and TRBJ2-3, with TRBD2 matching 16 bases. The CDR3 extends over 17 amino acids. V was pared by 5 bases and J by 4 bases, with 6 bases of the junction left unmatched. Germline V CDR1 and CDR2: SGHAT, FQNNGV. For the CDR3, the DNA is TGTGCCAGCAGCCCGGGACTAGCGGGAGGGTTGGCAGATACGCAGTATTTT. This sequence encodes CASSPGLAGGLADTQYF.

This clonotype was recorded only once. The chain combines TRBV28 with TRBJ1-1; D is undetermined. V was clipped by 6 bases and J by 4 bases, with 12 bases between them. The germline V gene has CDR1 MDHEN and CDR2 SYDVKM. The CDR3 is 13 residues long. CDR3 residues: CASSPPVATEAFF. CDR3 coding DNA: TGTGCCAGCAGCCCCCCGGTGGCCACTGAAGCTTTCTTT.

In its sample, this clonotype was seen a few times. The chain has TRBV19 and TRBJ2-2; 7 bases agree with TRBD2. The CDR3 length is 14 residues. Germline V lookup: CDR1 LNHDA, CDR2 SQIVND (reference sequence). The ends lost 10 bases at V and 3 bases at J; junction bases unmatched: 8. The CDR3: CATLRDYDTGELFF. The CDR3 nucleotides read TGTGCCACCCTCCGGGACTATGACACCGGGGAGCTGTTTTTT.

This chain uses TRBV20-1 with TRBJ2-5; perhaps TRBD2 as D (5 bases). Trimming left V 5 bases short and J 0 bases short, with 13 bases between. The CDR3 loop spans 14 amino acids. Germline values: CDR1 DFQATT, CDR2 SNEGSKA (reference sequence). The DNA of the CDR3 is TGCAGTGCTCAAGGAGGTCCGGACCAAGAGACCCAGTACTTC. Translation: CSAQGGPDQETQYF.